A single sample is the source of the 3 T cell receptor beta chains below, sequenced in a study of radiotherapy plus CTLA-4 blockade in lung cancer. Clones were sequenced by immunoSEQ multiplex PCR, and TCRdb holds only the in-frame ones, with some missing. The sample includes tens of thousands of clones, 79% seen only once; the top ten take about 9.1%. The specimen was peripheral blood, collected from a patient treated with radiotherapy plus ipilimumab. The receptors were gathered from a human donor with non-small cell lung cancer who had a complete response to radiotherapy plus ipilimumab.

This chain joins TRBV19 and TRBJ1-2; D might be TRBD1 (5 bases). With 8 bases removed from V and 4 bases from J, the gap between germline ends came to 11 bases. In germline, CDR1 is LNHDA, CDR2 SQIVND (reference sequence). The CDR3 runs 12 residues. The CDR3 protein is CASGTGAYGYTF. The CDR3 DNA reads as TGTGCCAGTGGCACTGGGGCCTATGGCTACACCTTC.

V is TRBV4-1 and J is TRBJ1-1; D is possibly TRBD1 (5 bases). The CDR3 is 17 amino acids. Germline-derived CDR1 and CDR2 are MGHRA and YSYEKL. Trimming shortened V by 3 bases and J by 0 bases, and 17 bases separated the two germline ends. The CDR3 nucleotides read TGCGCCAGCAGCCAGGCCCGGGGTAGGGGACTGAACACTGAAGCTTTCTTT. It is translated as CASSQARGRGLNTEAFF.

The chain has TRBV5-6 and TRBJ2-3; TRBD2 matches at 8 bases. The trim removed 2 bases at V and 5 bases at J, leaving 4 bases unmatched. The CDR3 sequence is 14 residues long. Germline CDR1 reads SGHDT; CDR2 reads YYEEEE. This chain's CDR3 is CASSLGLARDTQYF. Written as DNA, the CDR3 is TGTGCCAGCAGCTTAGGACTAGCAAGAGATACGCAGTATTTT.